The 8 T cell receptor beta chains below all came from one sample that was sequenced in a study of molecular identifiers for immune sequencing clone quantification. TCRdb re-called the PCR reads with MiXCR, one entry per CDR3 protein. The repertoire holds around 470,000 distinct CDR3 sequences, with 25% as singletons. Sequencing input: naive CD8+ T cells from blood, with Jurkat cell RNA spiked in. The subset is: FACS-sorted CD8+CD4-CCR7+CD45RA+ naive T cells. Receptors originate from a human donor in good health. Some libraries in this study had Jurkat cell RNA spiked in.

This clonotype was seen a few times. V and J are TRBV19 and TRBJ1-1, with TRBD1 identical over 7 bases. The CDR3 loop spans 13 amino acids. V was clipped by 6 bases and J by 7 bases; unmatched bases: 8. Germline V CDR1 and CDR2: LNHDA, SQIVND (reference sequence). DNA of the CDR3: TGTGCCAGTAGCCTAGGGACAGCGGATGAAGCTTTCTTT. Translated: CASSLGTADEAFF.

The chain recombines TRBV2 with TRBJ2-7; 10 bases match TRBD1. The germline gives CDR1 SNHLY, CDR2 FYNNEI. The CDR3 has 15 amino acids. V lost 4 bases to trimming and J lost 3 bases; unmatched junction nucleotides: 6. The CDR3 DNA is TGTGCCAGCAGTGTCAGACAGGGGGCTTACTACGAGCAGTACTTC. Translation: CASSVRQGAYYEQYF.

This clonotype has just a few counts. This chain uses TRBV12-5 with TRBJ2-1; unclear D gene. Per germline, CDR1 LGHNT and CDR2 FRNRAP. V lost 2 bases, J lost 5 bases, and 4 bases lay in between. This CDR3 contains 12 residues. This CDR3 is CASGLTHNEQFF. The DNA of the CDR3 is TGTGCTAGTGGTTTGACCCACAATGAGCAGTTCTTC.

As regards this clonotype: Given a much more abundant clone one base away, this may be a read error. The chain is built from TRBV5-1 and TRBJ2-5; tentative D call: TRBD2 (5 bases). Germline V gene lookup returns CDR1 SGHRS and CDR2 YFSETQ. The CDR3 extends over 15 amino acids. The CDR3 DNA is TGCGCCAGCAAACGAGGCTCCCGCGAGGGAGAGACCCACTACTTC. This gives the protein CASKRGSREGETHYF.

Concerning this clonotype itself: It may be a read error: a sequence one base away is much more abundant. This chain uses TRBV7-9 with TRBJ2-7; 9 positions agree with TRBD1. The germline CDR1 and CDR2 sequences are SEHNR and FQNEAQ (reference sequence). The CDR3 covers 15 residues. V lost 6 bases and J lost 4; bases outside the gene matches: 10. The CDR3 loop is CASSYAGQGGYEQYF. CDR3 nucleotide sequence: TGTGCCAGCAGTTACGCGGGACAGGGAGGGTACGAGCAGTACTTC.

This clonotype was observed a few times. The chain combines TRBV20-1 with TRBJ1-5; the D is unclear. This CDR3 spans 17 amino acids. V was pared by 1 base and J by 4 bases, with 20 bases between. Germline assignment: CDR1 DFQATT and CDR2 SNEGSKA (reference sequence). The CDR3: CSARVVPIPRLNQPQHF. In DNA form, the CDR3 reads TGCAGTGCTAGAGTTGTCCCGATCCCCCGTTTGAATCAGCCCCAGCATTTT.

In its sample, this clonotype was seen many times. CDR3 coding DNA: TGCGCCAGCAGCTTGGTTTATGGGGACGCTGAAGCTTTCTTT. It codes for CASSLVYGDAEAFF. The rearrangement uses TRBV5-1 and TRBJ1-1; D is perhaps TRBD1 (5 bases). Looked up from germline, CDR1 is SGHRS and CDR2 is YFSETQ. The CDR3 extends over 14 amino acids. Between the trimmed V and J ends, which lost 0 bases and 6 bases, there was a span of 12 bases.

The rearrangement uses TRBV20-1 and TRBJ1-5; TRBD1 matches 8 bases. In germline, CDR1 is DFQATT, CDR2 SNEGSKA (reference sequence). CDR3 length: 14 residues. Trimming cost V 5 bases and J 6 bases; bases outside gene matches: 9. The CDR3 loop reads CSALTGGESQPQHF. The CDR3 DNA reads as TGCAGTGCTTTAACAGGGGGGGAGAGTCAGCCCCAGCATTTT.